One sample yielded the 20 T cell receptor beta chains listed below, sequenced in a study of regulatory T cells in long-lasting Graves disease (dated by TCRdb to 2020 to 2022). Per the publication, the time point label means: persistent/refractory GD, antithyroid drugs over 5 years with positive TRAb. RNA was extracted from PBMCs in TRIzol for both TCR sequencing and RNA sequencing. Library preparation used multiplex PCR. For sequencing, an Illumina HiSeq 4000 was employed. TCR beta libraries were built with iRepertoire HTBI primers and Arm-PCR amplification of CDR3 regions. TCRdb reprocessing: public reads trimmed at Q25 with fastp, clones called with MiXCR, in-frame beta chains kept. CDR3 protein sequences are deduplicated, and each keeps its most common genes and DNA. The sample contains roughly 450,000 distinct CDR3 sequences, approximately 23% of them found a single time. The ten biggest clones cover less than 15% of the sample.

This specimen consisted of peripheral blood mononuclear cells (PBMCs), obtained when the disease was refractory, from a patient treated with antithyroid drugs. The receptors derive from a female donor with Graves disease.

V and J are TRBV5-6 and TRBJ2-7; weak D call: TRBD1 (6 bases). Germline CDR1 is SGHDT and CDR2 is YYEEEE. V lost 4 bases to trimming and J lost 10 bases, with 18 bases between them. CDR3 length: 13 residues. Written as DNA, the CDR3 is TGTGCCAGCAGCCCTACGATGACAGGTAGACAGTACTTC. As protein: CASSPTMTGRQYF.

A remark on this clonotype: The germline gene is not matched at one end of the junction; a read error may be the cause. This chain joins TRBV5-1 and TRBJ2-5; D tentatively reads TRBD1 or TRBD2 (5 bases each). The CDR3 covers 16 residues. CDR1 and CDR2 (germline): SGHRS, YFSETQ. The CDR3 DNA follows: TGCGCCAGCAGCCCCATCGGGTCTGGGCTGGGGGAGACCCTGTACTTC. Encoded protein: CASSPIGSGLGETLYF.

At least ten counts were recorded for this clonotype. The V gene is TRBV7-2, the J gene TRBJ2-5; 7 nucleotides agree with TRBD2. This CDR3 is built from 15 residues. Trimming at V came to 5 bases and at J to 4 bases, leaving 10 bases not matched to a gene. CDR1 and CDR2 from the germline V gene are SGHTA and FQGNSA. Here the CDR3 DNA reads TGTGCCAGCAGCGGGCGGACTAGAGGGCGAGAGACCCAGTACTTC. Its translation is CASSGRTRGRETQYF.

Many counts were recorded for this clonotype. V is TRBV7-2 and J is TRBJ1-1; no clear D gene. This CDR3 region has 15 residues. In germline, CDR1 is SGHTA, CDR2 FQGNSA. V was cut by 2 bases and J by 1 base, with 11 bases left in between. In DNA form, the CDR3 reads TGTGCCAGCAGCTTAAGGGTAACGGAGAACACTGAAGCTTTCTTT. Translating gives CASSLRVTENTEAFF.

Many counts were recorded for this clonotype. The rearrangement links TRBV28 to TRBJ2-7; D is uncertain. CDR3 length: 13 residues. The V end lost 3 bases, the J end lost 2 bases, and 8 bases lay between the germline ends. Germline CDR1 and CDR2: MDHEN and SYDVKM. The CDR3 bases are TGTGCCAGCAGTTTGGCGGCCCCCTACGAGCAGTACTTC. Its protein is CASSLAAPYEQYF.

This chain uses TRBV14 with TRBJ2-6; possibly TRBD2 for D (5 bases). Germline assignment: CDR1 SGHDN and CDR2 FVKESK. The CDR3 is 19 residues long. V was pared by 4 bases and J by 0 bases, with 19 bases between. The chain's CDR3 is CASSPRTALLSSGANVLTF. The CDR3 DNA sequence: TGTGCCAGCAGCCCGAGGACTGCCCTACTGAGCTCTGGGGCCAACGTCCTGACTTTC.

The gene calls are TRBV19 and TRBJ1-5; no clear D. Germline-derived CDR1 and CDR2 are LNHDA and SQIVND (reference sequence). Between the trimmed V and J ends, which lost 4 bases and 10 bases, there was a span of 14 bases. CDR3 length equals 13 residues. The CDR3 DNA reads TGTGCCAGTAGTAGGGGTAGCTTGGTTCCCCAGCATTTT. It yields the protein CASSRGSLVPQHF.

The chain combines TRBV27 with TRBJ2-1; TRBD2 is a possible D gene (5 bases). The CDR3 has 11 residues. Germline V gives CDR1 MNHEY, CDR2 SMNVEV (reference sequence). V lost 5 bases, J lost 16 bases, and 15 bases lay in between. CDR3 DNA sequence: TGTGCCAGCAGTCCCGGGAAAGTTCAATTCTTC. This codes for CASSPGKVQFF.

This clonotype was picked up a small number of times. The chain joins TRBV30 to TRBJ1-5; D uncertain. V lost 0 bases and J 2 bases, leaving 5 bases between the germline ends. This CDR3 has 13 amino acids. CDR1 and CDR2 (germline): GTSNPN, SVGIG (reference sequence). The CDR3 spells CAWSVQGNQPQHF. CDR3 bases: TGTGCCTGGAGTGTGCAGGGCAATCAGCCCCAGCATTTT. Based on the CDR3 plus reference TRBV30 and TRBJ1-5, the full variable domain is SQTIHQWPATLVQPVGSPLSLECTVEGTSNPNLYWYRQAAGRGLQLLFYSVGIGQISSEVPQNLSASRPQDRQFILSSKKLLLSDSGFYLCAWSVQGNQPQHFGDGTRLSIL.

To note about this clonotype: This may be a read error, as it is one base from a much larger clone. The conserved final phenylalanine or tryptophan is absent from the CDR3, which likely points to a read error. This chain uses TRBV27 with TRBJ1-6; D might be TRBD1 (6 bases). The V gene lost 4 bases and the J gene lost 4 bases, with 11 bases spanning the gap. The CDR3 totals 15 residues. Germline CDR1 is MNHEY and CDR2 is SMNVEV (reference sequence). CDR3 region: CASSSLTGYNSPLHS. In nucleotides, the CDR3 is TGTGCCAGCAGTTCCCTGACAGGTTATAATTCACCCCTCCACTCT.

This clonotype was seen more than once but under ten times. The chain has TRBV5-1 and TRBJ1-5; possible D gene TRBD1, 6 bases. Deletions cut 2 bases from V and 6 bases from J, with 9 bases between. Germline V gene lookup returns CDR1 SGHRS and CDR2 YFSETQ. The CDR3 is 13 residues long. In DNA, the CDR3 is TGCGCCAGCAGCTTAACAGGGATTCAGCCCCAGCATTTT. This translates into CASSLTGIQPQHF.

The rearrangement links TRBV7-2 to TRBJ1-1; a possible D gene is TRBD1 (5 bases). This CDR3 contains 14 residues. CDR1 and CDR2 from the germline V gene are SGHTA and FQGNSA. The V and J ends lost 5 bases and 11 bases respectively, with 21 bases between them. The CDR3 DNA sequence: TGTGCCAGCAGCCCAACAGGATCGGGGCTGCGGGCTTTCTTT. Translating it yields CASSPTGSGLRAFF. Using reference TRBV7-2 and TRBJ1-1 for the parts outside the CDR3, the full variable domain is GAGVSQSPSNKVTEKGKDVELRCDPISGHTALYWYRQSLGQGLEFLIYFQGNSAPDKSGLPSDRFSAERTGGSVSTLTIQRTQQEDSAVYLCASSPTGSGLRAFFGQGTRLTVV.

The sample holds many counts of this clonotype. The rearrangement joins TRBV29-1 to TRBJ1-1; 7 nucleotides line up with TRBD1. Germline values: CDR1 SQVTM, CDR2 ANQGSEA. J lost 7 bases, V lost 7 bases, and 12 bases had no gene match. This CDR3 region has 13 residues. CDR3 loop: CSAGVWTGYEAFF. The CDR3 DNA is TGCAGCGCCGGGGTCTGGACAGGTTATGAAGCTTTCTTT.

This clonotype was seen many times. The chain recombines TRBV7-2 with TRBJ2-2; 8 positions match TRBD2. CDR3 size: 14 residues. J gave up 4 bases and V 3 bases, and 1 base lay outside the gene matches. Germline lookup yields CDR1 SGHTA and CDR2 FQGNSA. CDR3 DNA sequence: TGTGCCAGCAGCTTCGGGGGGGGCACCGGGGAGCTGTTTTTT. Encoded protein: CASSFGGGTGELFF. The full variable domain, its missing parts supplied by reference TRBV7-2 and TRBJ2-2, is GAGVSQSPSNKVTEKGKDVELRCDPISGHTALYWYRQSLGQGLEFLIYFQGNSAPDKSGLPSDRFSAERTGGSVSTLTIQRTQQEDSAVYLCASSFGGGTGELFFGEGSRLTVL.

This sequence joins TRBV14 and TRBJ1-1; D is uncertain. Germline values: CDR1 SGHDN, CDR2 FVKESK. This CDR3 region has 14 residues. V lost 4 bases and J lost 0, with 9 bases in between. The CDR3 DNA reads TGTGCCAGCAGCCGTGTCCAGATGAACACTGAAGCTTTCTTT. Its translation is CASSRVQMNTEAFF.

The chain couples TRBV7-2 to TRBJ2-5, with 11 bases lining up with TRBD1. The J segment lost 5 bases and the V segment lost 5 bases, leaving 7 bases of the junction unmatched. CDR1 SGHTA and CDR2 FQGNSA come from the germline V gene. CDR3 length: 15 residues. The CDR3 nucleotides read TGTGCCAGCAGCCGGACAGGGGGCACTGGGGAGACCCAGTACTTC. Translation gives CASSRTGGTGETQYF.

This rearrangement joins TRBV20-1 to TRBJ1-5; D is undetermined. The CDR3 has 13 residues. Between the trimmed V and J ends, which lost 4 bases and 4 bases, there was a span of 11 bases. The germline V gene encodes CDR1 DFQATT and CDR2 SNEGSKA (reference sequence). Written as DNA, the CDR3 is TGCAGTGCTACAGAGACTCTAAATCAGCCCCAGCATTTT. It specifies CSATETLNQPQHF.

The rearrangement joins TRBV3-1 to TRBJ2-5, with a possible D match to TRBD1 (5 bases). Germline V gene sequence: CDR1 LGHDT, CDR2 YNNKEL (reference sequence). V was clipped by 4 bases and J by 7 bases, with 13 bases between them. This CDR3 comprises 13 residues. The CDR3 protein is CASSRPAGATQYF. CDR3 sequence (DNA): TGTGCCAGCAGCCGCCCGGCTGGGGCGACCCAGTACTTC.

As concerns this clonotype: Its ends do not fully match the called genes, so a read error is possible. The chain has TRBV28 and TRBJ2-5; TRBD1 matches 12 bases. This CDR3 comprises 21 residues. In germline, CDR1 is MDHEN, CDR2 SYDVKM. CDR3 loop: CASSFPPGTGGRSAHSETQHF. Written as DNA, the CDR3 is TGTGCCAGCAGTTTCCCCCCCGGGACAGGGGGCAGGTCCGCCCATTCGGAGACCCAGCACTTC.

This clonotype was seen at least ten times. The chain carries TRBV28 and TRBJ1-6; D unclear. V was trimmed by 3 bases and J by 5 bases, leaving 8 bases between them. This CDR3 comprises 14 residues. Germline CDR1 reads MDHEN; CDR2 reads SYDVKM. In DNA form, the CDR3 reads TGTGCCAGCAGTTTTAGGCTTCATAATTCACCCCTCCACTTT. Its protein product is CASSFRLHNSPLHF. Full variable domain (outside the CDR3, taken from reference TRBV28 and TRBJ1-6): DVKVTQSSRYLVKRTGEKVFLECVQDMDHENMFWYRQDPGLGLRLIYFSYDVKMKEKGDIPEGYSVSREKKERFSLILESASTNQTSMYLCASSFRLHNSPLHFGNGTRLTVT.